Sequencing of this TCR beta chain was carried out in a study of blood T cell repertoires in COVID-19. Study context: Both acute and convalescent COVID-19 samples were obtained from the United States, Italy and Spain. T cells, B-cell-depleted T cells, or PBMCs provided the cDNA or gDNA that served as material.

Those enrolled in Seattle joined during active infection and were followed longitudinally afterward. In the study's own analysis: Researchers report that nucleated cell counts were estimated from reference gene primer amplification. Libraries were prepared by immunoSEQ multiplex PCR; TCRdb keeps only in-frame clonotypes and omits some of them. V, J and clone size are taken as reported in that table, and D and trimming were inferred from the DNA itself. The table shows 400,000 or so clones, with 70% to 90% occurring only once. Germline CDR1 MNHEY, CDR2 SVGEGT. This CDR3 contains 18 residues. The germline V and J ends were trimmed by 5 bases and 0 bases, with 17 bases remaining between them.

V is TRBV6-2 or TRBV6-3 and J is TRBJ2-6; tentatively, D is TRBD1 (5 bases). The receptor was isolated from a woman aged 35 to 49 with COVID-19, enrolled during active disease. The sample comprised peripheral blood. The CDR3 is CASSDPVAGFSGANVLTF. The CDR3 nucleotides are TGTGCCAGCAGTGACCCTGTCGCAGGGTTCTCTGGGGCCAACGTCCTGACTTTC.